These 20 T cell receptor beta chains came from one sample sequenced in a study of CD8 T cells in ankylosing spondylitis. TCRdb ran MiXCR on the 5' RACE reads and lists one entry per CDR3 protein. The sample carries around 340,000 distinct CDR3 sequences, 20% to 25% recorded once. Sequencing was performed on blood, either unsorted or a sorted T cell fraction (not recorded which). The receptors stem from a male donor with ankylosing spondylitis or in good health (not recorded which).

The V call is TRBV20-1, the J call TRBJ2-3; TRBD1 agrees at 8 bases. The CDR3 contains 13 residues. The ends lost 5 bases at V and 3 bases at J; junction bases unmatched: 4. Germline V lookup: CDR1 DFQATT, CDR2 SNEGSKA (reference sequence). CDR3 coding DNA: TGCAGTGCTGTGGACAGGGTGACAGATACGCAGTATTTT. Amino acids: CSAVDRVTDTQYF.

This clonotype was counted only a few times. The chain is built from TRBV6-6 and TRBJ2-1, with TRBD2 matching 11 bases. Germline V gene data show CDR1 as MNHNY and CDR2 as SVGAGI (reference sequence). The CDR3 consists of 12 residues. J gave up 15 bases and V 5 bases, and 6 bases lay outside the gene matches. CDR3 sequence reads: CASSLTSGVLFF. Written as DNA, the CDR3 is TGTGCCAGCAGTCTGACTAGCGGGGTGTTGTTCTTC.

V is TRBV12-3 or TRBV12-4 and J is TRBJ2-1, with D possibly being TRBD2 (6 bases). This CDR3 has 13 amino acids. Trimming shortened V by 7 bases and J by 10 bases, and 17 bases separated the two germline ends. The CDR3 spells CASNGDPGGEQFF. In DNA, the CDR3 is TGTGCCAGCAACGGGGACCCCGGAGGGGAGCAGTTCTTC.

The CDR3 reads CAISDPSGGDIQYF. For the CDR3, the DNA is TGTGCCATCAGTGACCCTAGCGGGGGGGACATTCAGTACTTC. V is TRBV10-3 and J is TRBJ2-4; TRBD2 matches 12 bases. The ends lost 3 bases at V and 8 bases at J; junction bases unmatched: 2. Germline-derived CDR1 and CDR2 are ENHRY and SYGVKD. CDR3 length equals 14 residues.

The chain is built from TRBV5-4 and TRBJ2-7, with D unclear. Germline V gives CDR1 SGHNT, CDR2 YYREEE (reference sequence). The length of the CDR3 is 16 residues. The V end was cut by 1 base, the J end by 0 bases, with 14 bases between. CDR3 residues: CASSLYMGLSSYEQYF. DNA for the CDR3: TGTGCCAGCAGCTTGTATATGGGGTTGAGCTCCTACGAGCAGTACTTC.

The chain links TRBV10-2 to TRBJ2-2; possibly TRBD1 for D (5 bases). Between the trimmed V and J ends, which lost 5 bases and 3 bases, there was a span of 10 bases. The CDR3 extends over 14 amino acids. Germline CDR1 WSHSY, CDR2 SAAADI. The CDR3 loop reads CASSRQIDTGELFF. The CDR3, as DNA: TGCGCCAGCAGTCGACAGATCGACACCGGGGAGCTGTTTTTT.

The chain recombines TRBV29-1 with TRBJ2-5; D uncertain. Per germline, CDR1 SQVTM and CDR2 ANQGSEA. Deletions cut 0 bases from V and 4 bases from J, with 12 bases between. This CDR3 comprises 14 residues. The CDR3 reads CSVEEVDAGETQYF. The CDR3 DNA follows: TGCAGCGTTGAAGAAGTGGACGCAGGAGAGACCCAGTACTTC.

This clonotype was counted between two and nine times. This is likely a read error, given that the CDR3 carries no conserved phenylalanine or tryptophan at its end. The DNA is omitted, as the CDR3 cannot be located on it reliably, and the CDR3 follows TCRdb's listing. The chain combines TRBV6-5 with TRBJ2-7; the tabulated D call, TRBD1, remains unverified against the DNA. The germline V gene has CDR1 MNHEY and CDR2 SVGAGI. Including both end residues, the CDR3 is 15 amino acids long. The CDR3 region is CASSYRTDSLKPVIP.

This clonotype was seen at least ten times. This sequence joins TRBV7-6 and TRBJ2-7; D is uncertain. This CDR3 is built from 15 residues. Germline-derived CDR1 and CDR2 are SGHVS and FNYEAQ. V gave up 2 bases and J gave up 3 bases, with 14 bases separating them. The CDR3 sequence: CASSLSRKRDYEQYF. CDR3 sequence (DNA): TGTGCCAGCAGCTTATCCAGGAAAAGGGACTACGAGCAGTACTTC.

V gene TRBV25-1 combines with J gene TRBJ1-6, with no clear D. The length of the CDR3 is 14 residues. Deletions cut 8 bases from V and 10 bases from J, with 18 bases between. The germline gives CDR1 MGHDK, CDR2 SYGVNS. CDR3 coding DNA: TGTGCCAGCGAGGACGGAGACATCGGCTCACCCCTCCACTTT. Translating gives CASEDGDIGSPLHF.

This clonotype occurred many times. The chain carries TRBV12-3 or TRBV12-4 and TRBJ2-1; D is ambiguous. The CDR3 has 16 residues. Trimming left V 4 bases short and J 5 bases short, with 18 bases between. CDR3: CASSYSSLDVNNEQFF. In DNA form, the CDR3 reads TGTGCCAGCAGTTACAGCAGCTTGGATGTCAACAATGAGCAGTTCTTC.

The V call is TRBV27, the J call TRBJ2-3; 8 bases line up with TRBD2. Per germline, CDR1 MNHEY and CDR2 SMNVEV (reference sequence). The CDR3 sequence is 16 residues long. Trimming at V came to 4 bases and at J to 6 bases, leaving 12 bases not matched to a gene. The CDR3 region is CASSYSGAPPRDTQYF. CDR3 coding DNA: TGTGCCAGCAGTTATAGCGGGGCACCCCCGCGGGATACGCAGTATTTT.

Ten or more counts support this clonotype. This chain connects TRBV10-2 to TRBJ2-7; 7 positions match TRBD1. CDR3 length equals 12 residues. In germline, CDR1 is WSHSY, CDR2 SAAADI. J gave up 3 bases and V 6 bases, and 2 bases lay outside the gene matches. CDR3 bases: TGCGCCAGCAGGGGGGACAGCTACGAGCAGTACTTC. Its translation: CASRGDSYEQYF.

The CDR3 nucleotides are TGTGCCAGCAGATCCCTAGCGGGGGGGCCTGAAGATACGCAGTATTTT. This gives the protein CASRSLAGGPEDTQYF. The chain joins TRBV5-4 to TRBJ2-3, with 12 bases aligning to TRBD2. CDR1 and CDR2 from the germline V gene are SGHNT and YYREEE (reference sequence). Trimming cost V 5 bases and J 5 bases; bases outside gene matches: 9. The CDR3 is 16 amino acids.

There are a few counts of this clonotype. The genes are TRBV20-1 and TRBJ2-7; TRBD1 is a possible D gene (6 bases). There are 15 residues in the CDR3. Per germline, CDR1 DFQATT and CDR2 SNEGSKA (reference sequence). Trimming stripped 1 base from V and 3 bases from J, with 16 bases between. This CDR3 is CSARAVQGEDYEQYF. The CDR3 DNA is TGCAGTGCTAGAGCGGTACAGGGCGAGGACTACGAGCAGTACTTC.

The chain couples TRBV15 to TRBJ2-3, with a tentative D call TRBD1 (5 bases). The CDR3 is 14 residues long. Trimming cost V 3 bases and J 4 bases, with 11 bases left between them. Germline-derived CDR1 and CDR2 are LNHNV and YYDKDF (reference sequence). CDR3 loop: CATSSLRVADTQYF. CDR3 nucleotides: TGTGCCACCAGCAGCCTCAGGGTGGCAGATACGCAGTATTTT.

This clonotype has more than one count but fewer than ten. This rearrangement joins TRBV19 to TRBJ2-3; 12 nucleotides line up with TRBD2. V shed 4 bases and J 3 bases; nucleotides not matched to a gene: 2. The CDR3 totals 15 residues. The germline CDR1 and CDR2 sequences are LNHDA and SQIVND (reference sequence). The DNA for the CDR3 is TGTGCCAGTAGTAAGACTAGCGGGGGTACAGATACGCAGTATTTT. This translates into CASSKTSGGTDTQYF.

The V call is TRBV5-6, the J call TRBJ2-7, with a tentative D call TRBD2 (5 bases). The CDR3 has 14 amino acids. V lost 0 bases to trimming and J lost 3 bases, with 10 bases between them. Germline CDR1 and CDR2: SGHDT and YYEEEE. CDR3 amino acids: CASSLGGSGYEQYF. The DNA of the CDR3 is TGTGCCAGCAGCTTGGGAGGGTCAGGCTACGAGCAGTACTTC.

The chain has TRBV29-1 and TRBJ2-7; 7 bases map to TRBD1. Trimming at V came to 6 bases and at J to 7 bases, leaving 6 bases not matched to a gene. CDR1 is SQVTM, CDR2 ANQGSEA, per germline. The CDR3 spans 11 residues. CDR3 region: CSVKGAYEQYF. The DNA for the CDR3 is TGCAGCGTGAAGGGGGCGTATGAGCAGTACTTC.

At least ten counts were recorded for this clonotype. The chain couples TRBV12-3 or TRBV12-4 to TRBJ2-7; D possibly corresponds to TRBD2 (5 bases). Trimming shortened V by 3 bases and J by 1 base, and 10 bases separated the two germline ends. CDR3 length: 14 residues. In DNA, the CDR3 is TGTGCCAGCAGTTTGGCCGGGGATTCCTACGAGCAGTACTTC. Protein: CASSLAGDSYEQYF.